These T cell receptor beta chains were read from a single sample in a study of PD-1 blockade in classical Hodgkin lymphoma. Generated by immunoSEQ multiplex PCR, the TCRdb table keeps only in-frame clones and is missing some. The repertoire includes around 25,000 clones, 80% of them detected once, and 6.5% to 8% sits in the top ten. This sample comprised peripheral blood mononuclear cells (PBMCs), obtained at baseline. The receptors were gathered from a human donor with classical Hodgkin lymphoma. CDR3s include the opening cysteine and the closing phenylalanine or tryptophan. The order of the fields is clone size, V gene, D gene, J gene, CDR3 DNA, CDR3 protein. The D gene is left open where the match is weak. Not all rows give a size; the values are once, few, many and, for expanded clones, a class.

abundance: .; v_gene: TRBV19; d_gene: .; j_gene: TRBJ2-4; CDR3nt: TGTGCCAGTAGTACCCCAGGGGCCATTCAGTACTTC; CDR3aa: CASSTPGAIQYF
abundance: .; v_gene: TRBV7-8; d_gene: .; j_gene: TRBJ1-4; CDR3nt: TGTGCCAGCAGCTTGTGGCAGGCGGAGGGGGAAAAACTGTTTTTT; CDR3aa: CASSLWQAEGEKLFF
abundance: .; v_gene: TRBV18; d_gene: .; j_gene: TRBJ2-7; CDR3nt: TGTGCCAGCTCACCACCGCTGGAGATCTACGAGCAGTACTTC; CDR3aa: CASSPPLEIYEQYF
abundance: few; v_gene: TRBV20-1; d_gene: .; j_gene: TRBJ1-2; CDR3nt: TGCAGTGCTGCAGGGTTTGGCTACACCTTC; CDR3aa: CSAAGFGYTF
abundance: .; v_gene: TRBV7-2; d_gene: TRBD1; j_gene: TRBJ2-1; CDR3nt: TGTGCCAGCAGCCAAGGACAGGGGAGCTCCTACAATGAGCAGTTCTTC; CDR3aa: CASSQGQGSSYNEQFF
abundance: .; v_gene: TRBV28; d_gene: .; j_gene: TRBJ2-1; CDR3nt: TGTGCCAGCAGTTCCCCTGGGACGCCCGAATCCTACAATGAGCAGTTCTTC; CDR3aa: CASSSPGTPESYNEQFF
abundance: .; v_gene: TRBV5-8; d_gene: .; j_gene: TRBJ1-6; CDR3nt: TGTGCCAGCAGCTTGGCCCACGGCAGGGATGTGAATTCACCCCTCCACTTT; CDR3aa: CASSLAHGRDVNSPLHF
abundance: .; v_gene: TRBV7-2; d_gene: TRBD1; j_gene: TRBJ2-7; CDR3nt: TGTGCCAGCAGATCCCCGGGACAGGGTTACGAGCAGTACTTC; CDR3aa: CASRSPGQGYEQYF
abundance: .; v_gene: TRBV6-6; d_gene: .; j_gene: TRBJ1-5; CDR3nt: TGTGCCAGCAGTTACAGGGGTAGCAATCAGCCCCAGCATTTT; CDR3aa: CASSYRGSNQPQHF
abundance: .; v_gene: TRBV27; d_gene: TRBD1; j_gene: TRBJ1-2; CDR3nt: TGTGCCAGCAGTCCACAGGGGATCGGGAGAGGCTACACCTTC; CDR3aa: CASSPQGIGRGYTF
abundance: .; v_gene: TRBV11-3; d_gene: .; j_gene: TRBJ2-1; CDR3nt: TGTGCCAGCAGCTACGACAGTTACAATGAGCAGTTCTTC; CDR3aa: CASSYDSYNEQFF
abundance: .; v_gene: TRBV28; d_gene: .; j_gene: TRBJ1-2; CDR3nt: TGTGCCAGCAGTGCCCGCACTAGACAGAGGTTCTCTGGCTACACCTTC; CDR3aa: CASSARTRQRFSGYTF
abundance: once; v_gene: TRBV12-5; d_gene: TRBD2; j_gene: TRBJ2-2; CDR3nt: TGTGCTAGTGCCCGGGAGGTCACCGGGGAGCTGTTTTTT; CDR3aa: CASAREVTGELFF
abundance: .; v_gene: TRBV7-8; d_gene: TRBD1; j_gene: TRBJ2-2; CDR3nt: TGTGCCAGCAGCTGGACGCCGGGACAGGGGAACACCGGGGAGCTGTTTTTT; CDR3aa: CASSWTPGQGNTGELFF
abundance: .; v_gene: TRBV29-1; d_gene: .; j_gene: TRBJ2-7; CDR3nt: TGCAGCGTTGTCAGGTATTACGAGCAGTACTTC; CDR3aa: CSVVRYYEQYF
abundance: .; v_gene: TRBV6-5; d_gene: .; j_gene: TRBJ2-7; CDR3nt: TGTGCCAGCACCGTGCCCCAGGGCTACGAGCAGTACTTC; CDR3aa: CASTVPQGYEQYF
abundance: .; v_gene: TRBV7-9; d_gene: TRBD2; j_gene: TRBJ2-3; CDR3nt: TGTGCCAGCAGCTTGGGAGGGGTTAGGAGCACAGATACGCAGTATTTT; CDR3aa: CASSLGGVRSTDTQYF